This T cell receptor beta chain was sequenced during a study of blood T cell repertoires in COVID-19. Looking at the study overall: The samples span acute and convalescent COVID-19 from the United States, Italy and Spain. In each case, the material was cDNA or gDNA derived from T cells, B-cell-depleted T cells, or PBMCs.

In the authors' methods: Quantification of nucleated cells was approximated via reference gene primer amplification. Method: immunoSEQ multiplex PCR; TCRdb's copy keeps in-frame clones and lacks some. That table gives V, J and clone size, and the DNA gave D and trimming. The sample carries some 150,000 clones, approximately 85% recorded once. This CDR3 spans 15 amino acids. Per the germline V gene, CDR1 is MNHEY and CDR2 is SMNVEV (reference sequence). The V and J ends lost 5 bases and 2 bases respectively, with 15 bases between them. This TCR came from a man aged 50 to 59 with acute or convalescent COVID-19. V and J are TRBV27 and TRBJ2-5, with a tentative D call TRBD2 (7 bases). Sequencing input: peripheral blood. The CDR3 loop is CASSEVGGGQETQYF. CDR3 bases: TGTGCCAGCAGTGAGGTGGGAGGGGGGCAAGAGACCCAGTACTTC.